Shown below are 6 T cell receptor beta chains from a single sample sequenced in a study of blood T cell repertoires in COVID-19. Method: immunoSEQ multiplex PCR; TCRdb's copy keeps in-frame clones and lacks some. This sample carries under 350,000 clones, just under 90% of them seen once, and the ten largest clones take less than 2%. The sequencing sample was made of PBMCs or T cells enriched from blood (not recorded which). The receptors shown here come from a woman aged 60-75 years who had recovered from COVID-19.

The chain combines TRBV24-1 with TRBJ1-2, with D possibly being TRBD1 (5 bases). Germline V gene sequence: CDR1 KGHDR, CDR2 SFDVKD. V was cut by 3 bases and J by 4 bases, with 8 bases left in between. The CDR3 length is 13 residues. In nucleotides, the CDR3 is TGTGCCACCAGTGATGGCGGGGGCTATGGCTACACCTTC. Its protein product is CATSDGGGYGYTF.

The chain couples TRBV9 to TRBJ1-2; D unresolved. The CDR3 contains 16 residues. Per germline, CDR1 SGDLS and CDR2 YYNGEE. The V and J ends lost 0 bases and 2 bases respectively, with 14 bases between them. The CDR3 region has the DNA TGTGCCAGCAGCGTAGCTGGCCGGGGAGAAAACTATGGCTACACCTTC. It encodes CASSVAGRGENYGYTF.

This clone was picked up a small number of times. The genes are TRBV6-5 and TRBJ1-1; 12 bases fit TRBD1. The length of the CDR3 is 15 residues. V was clipped by 11 bases and J by 4 bases; unmatched bases: 11. The germline gives CDR1 MNHEY, CDR2 SVGAGI. CDR3 protein: CAGNRDRGQFTEAFF. In DNA, the CDR3 is TGTGCCGGAAACCGGGACAGGGGGCAGTTCACTGAAGCTTTCTTT.

The chain employs TRBV3-1 (or the pseudogene TRBV3-2) and TRBJ2-7, with a tentative D call TRBD1 (5 bases). This CDR3 contains 13 residues. The V gene's germline CDR1 is LGHDT and CDR2 YNNKEL (reference sequence). Deletions cut 4 bases from V and 2 bases from J, with 9 bases between. CDR3 residues: CASSLTDTYEQYF. Here the CDR3 DNA reads TGTGCCAGCAGCCTTACGGACACCTACGAGCAGTACTTC.

The chain combines TRBV28 with TRBJ1-6; 7 bases map to TRBD1. Germline V gene lookup returns CDR1 MDHEN and CDR2 SYDVKM. CDR3 size: 15 residues. V lost 5 bases and J lost 9; bases outside the gene matches: 10. CDR3 nucleotide sequence: TGTGCCAGCAGTCTCCACAGGGGTGGGAGTTCACCCCTCCACTTT. This codes for CASSLHRGGSSPLHF.

The V call is TRBV10-1, the J call TRBJ1-1; D call uncertain. Germline CDR1 reads WNHNN; CDR2 reads SYGVQD (reference sequence). V dropped 2 bases and J dropped 4 bases, with 8 bases sitting between them. CDR3 length equals 13 residues. CDR3 residues: CASSETTGTEAFF. The CDR3, as DNA: TGCGCCAGCAGTGAGACCACGGGCACTGAAGCTTTCTTT.